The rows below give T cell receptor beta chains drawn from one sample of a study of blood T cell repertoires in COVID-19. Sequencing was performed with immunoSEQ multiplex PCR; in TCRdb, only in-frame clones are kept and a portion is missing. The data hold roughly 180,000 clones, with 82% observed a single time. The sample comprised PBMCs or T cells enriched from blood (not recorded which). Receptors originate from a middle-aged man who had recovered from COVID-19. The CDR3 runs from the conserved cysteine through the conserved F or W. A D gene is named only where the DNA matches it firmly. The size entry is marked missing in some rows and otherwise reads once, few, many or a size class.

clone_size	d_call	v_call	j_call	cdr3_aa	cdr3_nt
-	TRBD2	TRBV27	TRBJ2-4	CASSLGGGDIQYF	TGTGCCAGCAGTTTAGGGGGGGGAGACATTCAGTACTTC
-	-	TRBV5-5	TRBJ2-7	CASSPAHRDIVPEQYF	TGTGCCAGCAGCCCAGCACACCGGGACATAGTACCTGAGCAGTACTTC
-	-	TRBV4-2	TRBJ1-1	CASSQDWGSTEAFF	TGTGCCAGCAGCCAAGATTGGGGCAGCACTGAAGCTTTCTTT
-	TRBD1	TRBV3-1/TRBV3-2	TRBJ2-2	CASSPSPGQGARELFF	TGTGCCAGCAGCCCGAGCCCGGGACAGGGGGCTCGGGAGCTGTTTTTT
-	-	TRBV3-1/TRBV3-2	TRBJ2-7	CASSQGSGQSSYEQYF	TGTGCCAGCAGCCAGGGGAGCGGACAGTCATCCTACGAGCAGTACTTC
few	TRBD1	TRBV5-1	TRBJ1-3	CATGTGTGNTIYF	TGCGCCACCGGGACAGGGACTGGAAACACCATATATTTT
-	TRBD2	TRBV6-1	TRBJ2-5	CASSEIASGSLETQYF	TGTGCCAGCAGTGAAATCGCTAGCGGGAGCTTAGAGACCCAGTACTTC
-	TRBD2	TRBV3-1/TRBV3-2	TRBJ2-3	CASSQEGGLGTDTQYF	TGTGCCAGCAGCCAAGAGGGAGGGTTGGGCACAGATACGCAGTATTTT
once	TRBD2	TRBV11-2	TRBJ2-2	CASSARTSGRFGGELFF	TGTGCCAGCAGCGCAAGGACTAGCGGGAGGTTTGGCGGGGAGCTGTTTTTT
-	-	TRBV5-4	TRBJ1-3	CASSRGGVSGNTIYF	TGTGCCAGCAGCCGGGGGGGGGTGTCTGGAAACACCATATATTTT
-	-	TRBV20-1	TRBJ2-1	CSARIVLEQFF	TGCAGTGCTAGAATTGTACTTGAGCAGTTCTTC
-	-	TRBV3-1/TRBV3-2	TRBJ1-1	CASSQDQNRANTEAFF	TGTGCCAGCAGCCAAGATCAGAACAGGGCGAACACTGAAGCTTTCTTT
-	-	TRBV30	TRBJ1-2	CAWRDRSIVSF	TGTGCCTGGAGGGATAGGAGTATTGTATCCTTC
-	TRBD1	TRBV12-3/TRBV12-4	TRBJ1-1	CASNTGGLELGFF	TGTGCCAGCAATACAGGGGGCCTCGAATTAGGTTTCTTT
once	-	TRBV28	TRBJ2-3	CASSLSLRDTQYF	TGTGCCAGCAGTTTATCTCTAAGAGATACGCAGTATTTT
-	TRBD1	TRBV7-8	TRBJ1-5	CASSLKGQGVINQPQHF	TGTGCCAGCAGCTTAAAGGGACAGGGGGTTATCAATCAGCCCCAGCATTTT
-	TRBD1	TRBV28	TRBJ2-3	CASRTGVADTQYF	TGTGCCAGCAGAACAGGGGTCGCAGATACGCAGTATTTT
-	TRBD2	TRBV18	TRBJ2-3	CASSRSPTSGGTDTQYF	TGTGCCAGCTCTCGATCTCCGACTAGCGGGGGAACAGATACGCAGTATTTT
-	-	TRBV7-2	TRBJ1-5	CASSADMGNQPQHF	TGTGCCAGCAGCGCGGACATGGGGAATCAGCCCCAGCATTTT
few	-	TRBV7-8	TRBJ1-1	CASSRQMNTEAFF	TGTGCCAGCAGCCGACAGATGAACACTGAAGCTTTCTTT
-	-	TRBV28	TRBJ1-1	CASSLLPTATFF	TGTGCCAGCAGTTTGTTGCCTACCGCGACTTTCTTT
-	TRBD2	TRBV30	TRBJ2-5	CAWSVWSGGPQETQYF	TGTGCCTGGAGTGTTTGGAGCGGGGGGCCCCAAGAGACCCAGTACTTC
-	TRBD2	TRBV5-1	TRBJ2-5	CASSLLAGAYQETQYF	TGCGCCAGCAGCTTACTAGCGGGAGCGTACCAAGAGACCCAGTACTTC
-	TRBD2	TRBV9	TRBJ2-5	CASSVGSGGRETQYF	TGTGCCAGCAGCGTAGGCTCGGGGGGGCGAGAGACCCAGTACTTC
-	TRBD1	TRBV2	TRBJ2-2	CASRDRGNTGELFF	TGTGCCAGCAGGGACAGGGGTAACACCGGGGAGCTGTTTTTT
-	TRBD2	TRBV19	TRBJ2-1	CASSIVQRGGHEQFF	TGTGCCAGTAGTATAGTGCAGCGGGGGGGCCACGAGCAGTTCTTC
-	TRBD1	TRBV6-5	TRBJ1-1	CASSRSGTGGLEAFF	TGTGCCAGCAGCCGTTCCGGGACAGGGGGCCTTGAAGCTTTCTTT
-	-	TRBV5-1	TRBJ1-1	CASSFYRDTEAFF	TGCGCCAGCAGCTTTTACAGGGACACTGAAGCTTTCTTT
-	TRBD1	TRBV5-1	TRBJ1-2	CASSGNRDRDGYTF	TGCGCCAGCAGCGGAAACCGGGACAGGGATGGCTACACCTTC
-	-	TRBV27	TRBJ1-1	CASVRRGGTEAFF	TGTGCCAGCGTGCGGAGGGGAGGCACTGAAGCTTTCTTT